The rows below give T cell receptor beta chains drawn from one sample of a study of blood T cell repertoires in COVID-19. Data came from immunoSEQ multiplex PCR; TCRdb stores just in-frame clones and leaves some out. The sample records about 670,000 clones, around 90% being singletons. The sequencing input was peripheral blood. Source of these receptors: a woman aged 18-29 years with acute or convalescent COVID-19. Both conserved end residues are part of each CDR3. A D gene is named only where the DNA matches it firmly. Size values are once, few and many counts, or a class for expanded clones, and some rows have none.

j_gene: TRBJ2-5; abundance: -; v_gene: TRBV6-5; d_gene: -; CDR3nt: TGTGCCAGCAGTTTCCAACAAGAGACCCAGTACTTC; CDR3aa: CASSFQQETQYF
j_gene: TRBJ2-7; abundance: -; v_gene: TRBV18; d_gene: -; CDR3nt: TGTGCCAGCTCACCAAGGCTAGCTGACGAGCAGTACTTC; CDR3aa: CASSPRLADEQYF
j_gene: TRBJ1-1; abundance: -; v_gene: TRBV7-2; d_gene: -; CDR3nt: TGTGCCAGCAGCTTTACAGAGGGTAGGCCGAATACTGAAGCTTTCTTT; CDR3aa: CASSFTEGRPNTEAFF
j_gene: TRBJ1-1; abundance: -; v_gene: TRBV12-3/TRBV12-4; d_gene: TRBD1; CDR3nt: TGTGCCAGCAGGGCCGGGACAGCCACTGAAGCTTTCTTT; CDR3aa: CASRAGTATEAFF
j_gene: TRBJ1-1; abundance: -; v_gene: TRBV5-1; d_gene: -; CDR3nt: TGCGCCAGCAGCATATATGGACAGGAAGCTTTCTTT; CDR3aa: CASSIYGQEAFF
j_gene: TRBJ1-6; abundance: -; v_gene: TRBV2; d_gene: -; CDR3nt: TGTGCCAGCAGTGTTTCGGTGCAATCACCCCTCCACTTT; CDR3aa: CASSVSVQSPLHF
j_gene: TRBJ1-5; abundance: -; v_gene: TRBV19; d_gene: TRBD1; CDR3nt: TGTGCCAGTAGTGACGGGACAGTCGTAAATCAGCCCCAGCATTTT; CDR3aa: CASSDGTVVNQPQHF
j_gene: TRBJ1-2; abundance: -; v_gene: TRBV10-3; d_gene: TRBD1; CDR3nt: TGTGCCATCAGGGATACAGGGGACCCTTATGGCTACACCTTC; CDR3aa: CAIRDTGDPYGYTF
j_gene: TRBJ1-1; abundance: -; v_gene: TRBV10-2; d_gene: -; CDR3nt: TGCGCCAGCAGTGAGCCCAGGGCTTTGAACACTGAAGCTTTCTTT; CDR3aa: CASSEPRALNTEAFF
j_gene: TRBJ1-2; abundance: -; v_gene: TRBV27; d_gene: TRBD1; CDR3nt: TGTGCCAGCAGCGGGACAGGGGGGCACTATGGCTACACCTTC; CDR3aa: CASSGTGGHYGYTF
j_gene: TRBJ1-4; abundance: -; v_gene: TRBV12-5; d_gene: TRBD1; CDR3nt: TGTGCTAGTGGTTTGCCCTCACCGGGACAGGGAAGGAAGGGTGAAAAACTGTTTTTT; CDR3aa: CASGLPSPGQGRKGEKLFF
j_gene: TRBJ1-2; abundance: once; v_gene: TRBV6-5; d_gene: TRBD1; CDR3nt: TGTGCCAGCATCCCCGGACAGGGTTATGGCTACACCTTC; CDR3aa: CASIPGQGYGYTF
j_gene: TRBJ1-2; abundance: -; v_gene: TRBV4-3; d_gene: -; CDR3nt: TGCGCCAGCAGCCAAGACGACAGGACTAACTATGGCTACACCTTC; CDR3aa: CASSQDDRTNYGYTF
j_gene: TRBJ1-1; abundance: few; v_gene: TRBV5-1; d_gene: -; CDR3nt: TGCGCCAGCAGCTTGGATCATTCAGGGAACTCTGAAGCTTTCTTT; CDR3aa: CASSLDHSGNSEAFF
j_gene: TRBJ1-2; abundance: -; v_gene: TRBV12-5; d_gene: -; CDR3nt: TGTGCTAGTGGTTTGCTAACAGACTATGGCTACACCTTC; CDR3aa: CASGLLTDYGYTF
j_gene: TRBJ1-2; abundance: -; v_gene: TRBV27; d_gene: TRBD1; CDR3nt: TGTGCCAGCAGTTTATATTGGGCAGGGGGCGCCAATGGCGGCTACACCTTC; CDR3aa: CASSLYWAGGANGGYTF
j_gene: TRBJ1-5; abundance: once; v_gene: TRBV18; d_gene: -; CDR3nt: TGTGCCAGCTCACTAGGACGGGGTACTGTTAGCAATCAGCCCCAGCATTTT; CDR3aa: CASSLGRGTVSNQPQHF
j_gene: TRBJ2-7; abundance: -; v_gene: TRBV5-1; d_gene: TRBD1; CDR3nt: TGCGCCAGCAGCCCAGAGCCGGGACAGGGGTTGAGGGAGCAGTACTTC; CDR3aa: CASSPEPGQGLREQYF
j_gene: TRBJ1-2; abundance: -; v_gene: TRBV5-4; d_gene: -; CDR3nt: TGTGCCAGCAGCCAAGAAATACGGTATGGCTACACCTTC; CDR3aa: CASSQEIRYGYTF
j_gene: TRBJ1-4; abundance: -; v_gene: TRBV5-1; d_gene: TRBD1; CDR3nt: TGCGCCAGCAGCCCGTCCAGGGGGGCGGGGGAAAAACTGTTTTTT; CDR3aa: CASSPSRGAGEKLFF
j_gene: TRBJ1-1; abundance: -; v_gene: TRBV6-6; d_gene: -; CDR3nt: TGTGCCAGCAGAGCCCAGGGGGAAGCTTTCTTT; CDR3aa: CASRAQGEAFF
j_gene: TRBJ2-2; abundance: -; v_gene: TRBV6-2/TRBV6-3; d_gene: -; CDR3nt: TGTGCCAGCAGTCGGGATCAAATTTTCTCGGAGCTGTTTTTT; CDR3aa: CASSRDQIFSELFF
j_gene: TRBJ2-5; abundance: -; v_gene: TRBV4-1; d_gene: -; CDR3nt: TGCGCCAGCAGCCAAGTGGGAGGTCGCGGGACGGAGACCCAGTACTTC; CDR3aa: CASSQVGGRGTETQYF
j_gene: TRBJ1-5; abundance: few; v_gene: TRBV24-1; d_gene: TRBD1; CDR3nt: TGTGCCACCGCCTCCGGGACAGGGGTCCCTGGTAGCAATCAGCCCCAGCATTTT; CDR3aa: CATASGTGVPGSNQPQHF
j_gene: TRBJ2-7; abundance: -; v_gene: TRBV5-6; d_gene: TRBD2; CDR3nt: TGTGCCAGCAGCTTGTGGCTAGCGGGGGGCCCATACGAGCAGTACTTC; CDR3aa: CASSLWLAGGPYEQYF
j_gene: TRBJ2-1; abundance: -; v_gene: TRBV10-3; d_gene: -; CDR3nt: TGTGCCATCAGGGGGCAGGTCGGGCCTGAGCAGTTCTTC; CDR3aa: CAIRGQVGPEQFF
j_gene: TRBJ1-6; abundance: -; v_gene: TRBV30; d_gene: -; CDR3nt: TGTGCCTGGAGTTTAGCGGCAGACCTTAATTCACCCCTCCACTTT; CDR3aa: CAWSLAADLNSPLHF
j_gene: TRBJ2-3; abundance: -; v_gene: TRBV6-5; d_gene: -; CDR3nt: TGTGCCAGCAGCTACGCCGTCGGGAGCACAGATACGCAGTATTTT; CDR3aa: CASSYAVGSTDTQYF
j_gene: TRBJ2-5; abundance: once; v_gene: TRBV5-1; d_gene: TRBD1; CDR3nt: TGCGCCAGCAGCTTGGGGCAGGGGGCAGAGACCCAGTACTTC; CDR3aa: CASSLGQGAETQYF
j_gene: TRBJ1-2; abundance: -; v_gene: TRBV6-4; d_gene: TRBD1; CDR3nt: TGTGCCAGCAGTGATCGGACAGGGGGAGGCTATGGCTACACCTTC; CDR3aa: CASSDRTGGGYGYTF
j_gene: TRBJ1-2; abundance: few; v_gene: TRBV4-1; d_gene: TRBD1; CDR3nt: TGCGCCAGCAGCCAAGAAGGGACAGGGGGCCTTGGCTACACCTTC; CDR3aa: CASSQEGTGGLGYTF
j_gene: TRBJ1-1; abundance: -; v_gene: TRBV5-1; d_gene: -; CDR3nt: TGCGCCAGCTCAGGAGAAGGGGGAAGAAACACTGAAGCTTTCTTT; CDR3aa: CASSGEGGRNTEAFF
j_gene: TRBJ1-5; abundance: -; v_gene: TRBV10-2; d_gene: -; CDR3nt: TGCGCCAGCAGTGAGGGACTACCAGGGCCCCAGCATTTT; CDR3aa: CASSEGLPGPQHF
j_gene: TRBJ1-6; abundance: once; v_gene: TRBV2; d_gene: -; CDR3nt: TGTGCCAGCATGTGGGCGGGTGATTCACCCCTCCACTTT; CDR3aa: CASMWAGDSPLHF
j_gene: TRBJ1-5; abundance: -; v_gene: TRBV19; d_gene: -; CDR3nt: TGTGCCAGTAGTATACAGGCGAGCAATCAGCCCCAGCATTTT; CDR3aa: CASSIQASNQPQHF
j_gene: TRBJ2-1; abundance: -; v_gene: TRBV19; d_gene: TRBD1; CDR3nt: TGTGCCAGTAGTGTCCGGGACAGGGGAATTAATGAGCAGTTCTTC; CDR3aa: CASSVRDRGINEQFF
j_gene: TRBJ2-5; abundance: -; v_gene: TRBV5-4; d_gene: -; CDR3nt: TGTGCCAGCAGCTTGTCTCCTAGCTCGGAGCGGGCGACCCAGTACTTC; CDR3aa: CASSLSPSSERATQYF
j_gene: TRBJ2-7; abundance: -; v_gene: TRBV30; d_gene: -; CDR3nt: TGTGCCTGGAGTGGAGCGGGACACATCCTACCCTACGAGCAGTACTTC; CDR3aa: CAWSGAGHILPYEQYF
j_gene: TRBJ2-3; abundance: once; v_gene: TRBV2; d_gene: TRBD2; CDR3nt: TGTGCCAGCATTATAGCGGGAGATACGCAGTATTTT; CDR3aa: CASIIAGDTQYF
j_gene: TRBJ1-2; abundance: few; v_gene: TRBV12-3/TRBV12-4; d_gene: -; CDR3nt: TGTGCCAGCAGTTTAGTTCAGGTTAATGGCTACACCTTC; CDR3aa: CASSLVQVNGYTF
j_gene: TRBJ2-3; abundance: -; v_gene: TRBV2; d_gene: TRBD1; CDR3nt: TGTGCCAGCAGGAGAGAGGGGGCTGCAGATACGCAGTATTTT; CDR3aa: CASRREGAADTQYF
j_gene: TRBJ2-2; abundance: -; v_gene: TRBV2; d_gene: TRBD2; CDR3nt: TGTGCCGGGTCGGGGGGTGGCACCGGGGAGCTGTTTTTT; CDR3aa: CAGSGGGTGELFF
j_gene: TRBJ1-2; abundance: -; v_gene: TRBV9; d_gene: -; CDR3nt: TGTGCCAGCAGCGCCCCAAACTATGGCTACACCTTC; CDR3aa: CASSAPNYGYTF
j_gene: TRBJ1-6; abundance: -; v_gene: TRBV3-1/TRBV3-2; d_gene: TRBD1; CDR3nt: TGTGCCAGCAGCCCACCGGGACAGGGCGTTTCACCCCTCCACTTT; CDR3aa: CASSPPGQGVSPLHF
j_gene: TRBJ2-7; abundance: -; v_gene: TRBV7-9; d_gene: TRBD1; CDR3nt: TGTGCCAGCAGCTTAGGACAGGGTATGCCCTACGAGCAGTACTTC; CDR3aa: CASSLGQGMPYEQYF
j_gene: TRBJ2-3; abundance: -; v_gene: TRBV7-2; d_gene: -; CDR3nt: TGTGCCAGCAGCTTATCGGGAGATACGCAGTATTTT; CDR3aa: CASSLSGDTQYF
j_gene: TRBJ1-2; abundance: -; v_gene: TRBV5-5; d_gene: -; CDR3nt: TGTGCCAGCAGAACCTCTTCCTGGCAGGGCTACACCTTC; CDR3aa: CASRTSSWQGYTF
j_gene: TRBJ2-1; abundance: -; v_gene: TRBV7-2; d_gene: -; CDR3nt: TGTGCCAGCAGCTTTACTAGCTCCGGTGAGCAGTTCTTC; CDR3aa: CASSFTSSGEQFF
j_gene: TRBJ1-2; abundance: -; v_gene: TRBV30; d_gene: -; CDR3nt: TGTGCCTGTCGAGCTAAACTAGGGGGACCCGCCTATGGCTACACCTTC; CDR3aa: CACRAKLGGPAYGYTF
j_gene: TRBJ2-2; abundance: -; v_gene: TRBV7-3; d_gene: TRBD2; CDR3nt: TGTGCCAGCAGCTCGCTCGCCGGACTAGCGGGGTGGGCCGGGGAGCTGTTTTTT; CDR3aa: CASSSLAGLAGWAGELFF
j_gene: TRBJ1-2; abundance: -; v_gene: TRBV2; d_gene: -; CDR3nt: TGTGCCAGCACCCCCTTCGATGGCTACACCTTC; CDR3aa: CASTPFDGYTF
j_gene: TRBJ1-1; abundance: -; v_gene: TRBV4-2; d_gene: TRBD1; CDR3nt: TGTGCCAGCAGCCAAGGCTCGACAGGGGGAGGTAACACTGAAGCTTTCTTT; CDR3aa: CASSQGSTGGGNTEAFF
j_gene: TRBJ2-7; abundance: -; v_gene: TRBV29-1; d_gene: -; CDR3nt: TGCAGCGTTCTCCAGGGGCGATCCTACGAGCAGTACTTC; CDR3aa: CSVLQGRSYEQYF
j_gene: TRBJ1-1; abundance: -; v_gene: TRBV6-5; d_gene: -; CDR3nt: TGTGCCAGCAGGGGGGGGAACACTGAAGCTTTCTTT; CDR3aa: CASRGGNTEAFF
j_gene: TRBJ2-3; abundance: -; v_gene: TRBV7-7; d_gene: -; CDR3nt: TGTGCCAGCAGCTTATCGTTGGCAGGTTGGCCAGATACGCAGTATTTT; CDR3aa: CASSLSLAGWPDTQYF
j_gene: TRBJ1-6; abundance: -; v_gene: TRBV7-2; d_gene: -; CDR3nt: TGTGCCAGCAGCTCCTTAGGGGGAGGGAACTATAATTCACCCCTCCACTTT; CDR3aa: CASSSLGGGNYNSPLHF
j_gene: TRBJ1-3; abundance: -; v_gene: TRBV14; d_gene: -; CDR3nt: TGTGCCAGCAGCGAGGGCGTATACTCTGGAAACACCATATATTTT; CDR3aa: CASSEGVYSGNTIYF